This note documents a single T cell receptor beta chain sequence. The antigen is unknown. TCRdb keeps only in-frame clones here, not all; method: immunoSEQ multiplex PCR. Among some 49,000 clones, roughly 96% were seen once, and the ten largest hold more than 1.4%. The germline V gene encodes CDR1 MNHEY and CDR2 SVGAGI. The CDR3 consists of 14 residues. Trimming at V came to 6 bases and at J to 2 bases, leaving 5 bases not matched to a gene. This sample's time point: new active TB diagnosis, blood taken before or within 7 days of starting treatment. This sample stems from a study of T cells in tuberculosis. Study as a whole: T cells were selected with CD1B tetramers loaded with glucose monomycolate. Study observations and caveats: Smaller distances to GMM-specific TCRs suggested their expansion in active tuberculosis. GEM motif frequencies gave around 70% accuracy; the GMM repertoire gave 80% to 90%.

The material sequenced was PBMCs, taken at tuberculosis diagnosis. The receptor comes from an adult with tuberculosis. The rearrangement joins TRBV6-5 to TRBJ2-7; 9 bases fit TRBD2. Here the CDR3 DNA reads TGTGCCAGCAGGCGGACTAGCGTGCCCTACGAGCAGTACTTC. Encoded protein: CASRRTSVPYEQYF.